A selection of T cell receptor beta chains follows, all from one sample in a study of OX40 agonist ivuxolimab in advanced cancers. Assay used: immunoSEQ multiplex PCR; TCRdb lists only in-frame clones, some missing. In the table there are 60,000 to 75,000 clones, about 80% of which are singletons. The material was CD4+ or CD8+ T cells sorted from blood, obtained in a trial of the OX40 agonist ivuxolimab. The receptors here all came from an adult with an advanced solid tumor such as melanoma, head and neck, liver or kidney cancer. The CDR3 runs from the conserved cysteine through the conserved F or W. Fields, in order: D gene, J gene, clone size, V gene, CDR3 DNA, CDR3 protein. D genes are given only for firm matches. The size entry is marked missing in some rows and otherwise reads once, few, many or a size class.

TRBD1 | TRBJ2-1 | - | TRBV5-4 | TGTGCCAGCAGCTTTGGGACAGGGGGCGGTGATGAGCAGTTCTTC | CASSFGTGGGDEQFF
TRBD1 | TRBJ1-1 | - | TRBV18 | TGTGCCAGCTCATACGAGACAGGGGGCCTGAACACTGAAGCTTTCTTT | CASSYETGGLNTEAFF
- | TRBJ1-3 | - | TRBV6-4 | TGTGCCAGCAGTGAGGACTCTGGAAACACCATATATTTT | CASSEDSGNTIYF
TRBD1 | TRBJ1-4 | - | TRBV18 | TGTGCCAGCTCACCCACAGGGGCTTCTTCAACTAATGAAAAACTGTTTTTT | CASSPTGASSTNEKLFF
TRBD2 | TRBJ2-5 | - | TRBV10-3 | TGTGCCATCAGTTCCGGGCCGGGGGGGGAGACCCAGTACTTC | CAISSGPGGETQYF
TRBD1 | TRBJ1-2 | - | TRBV7-9 | TGTGCCAGCAGCTTAGAAGGGGGCGCGAACTATGGCTACACCTTC | CASSLEGGANYGYTF
TRBD1 | TRBJ1-4 | - | TRBV10-2 | TGTGCCAGCAGTGTTCAGGGGGGCGCTGAAAAACTGTTTTTT | CASSVQGGAEKLFF
- | TRBJ1-2 | - | TRBV21-1 | TGTGCCAGCAGCAAAGAGGGACAGTCTAGACACTATGGCTACACCTTC | CASSKEGQSRHYGYTF
- | TRBJ1-4 | - | TRBV28 | TGTGCCAGCAGCGTTCACAGACCCTTGCCAACTAATGAAAAACTGTTTTTT | CASSVHRPLPTNEKLFF
- | TRBJ2-5 | - | TRBV4-2 | TGTGCCAGCAGCCAAGTATCCGGCTCCGAGACCCAGTACTTC | CASSQVSGSETQYF
- | TRBJ1-1 | - | TRBV27 | TGTGCCAGCAGTTTGACGGGGTCCACTGAAGCTTTCTTT | CASSLTGSTEAFF
- | TRBJ2-7 | - | TRBV30 | TGTGCCTGGAGTACAGGGACCTACGAGCAGTACTTC | CAWSTGTYEQYF
TRBD2 | TRBJ2-2 | - | TRBV19 | TGTGCCAGTAGGCGGGGGAGAACCGGGGAGCTGTTTTTT | CASRRGRTGELFF
- | TRBJ2-7 | - | TRBV5-4 | TGTGCCAGCAGCTTCGGCAGTCCCTACGAGCAGTACTTC | CASSFGSPYEQYF
- | TRBJ1-1 | once | TRBV27 | TGTGCCAGCAGTGCCCTGGGGGCCGGTGAAGCTTTCTTT | CASSALGAGEAFF
TRBD1 | TRBJ1-1 | - | TRBV30 | TGTGCCTGGAGGACAGGGGGGACCACTGAAGCTTTCTTT | CAWRTGGTTEAFF
TRBD1 | TRBJ1-1 | - | TRBV7-2 | TGTGCCAGCAGCACAGGGGGCGGCCGCTTTGAAGCTTTCTTT | CASSTGGGRFEAFF
- | TRBJ1-1 | - | TRBV2 | TGTGCCAGCACTGTCGACAGGCTGAACACTGAAGCTTTCTTT | CASTVDRLNTEAFF
TRBD1 | TRBJ1-2 | - | TRBV30 | TGTGCCTGGAGTGTGGGGGAAGCAGGGGGCGTCAGTGGCTACACCTTC | CAWSVGEAGGVSGYTF
- | TRBJ2-7 | - | TRBV18 | TGTGCCAGCTCAGCCGACAGGAGCTCCTACGAGCAGTACTTC | CASSADRSSYEQYF
- | TRBJ1-3 | - | TRBV6-5 | TGTGCCAGCAGTTACGCCGACAGCGCCTCTGGAAACACCATATATTTT | CASSYADSASGNTIYF
- | TRBJ1-3 | once | TRBV21-1 | TGTGCCAGCACCCCAGGGACAGGATCCTCTGGAAACACCATATATTTT | CASTPGTGSSGNTIYF
- | TRBJ1-5 | - | TRBV28 | TGTGCCAGCAGTACGTCCCGAGGATCTGGCAATCAGCCCCAGCATTTT | CASSTSRGSGNQPQHF
- | TRBJ1-2 | - | TRBV10-3 | TGTGCCATCAGGGGGGGAGTGGGCAGCCGAAGTGACTATGGCTACACCTTC | CAIRGGVGSRSDYGYTF